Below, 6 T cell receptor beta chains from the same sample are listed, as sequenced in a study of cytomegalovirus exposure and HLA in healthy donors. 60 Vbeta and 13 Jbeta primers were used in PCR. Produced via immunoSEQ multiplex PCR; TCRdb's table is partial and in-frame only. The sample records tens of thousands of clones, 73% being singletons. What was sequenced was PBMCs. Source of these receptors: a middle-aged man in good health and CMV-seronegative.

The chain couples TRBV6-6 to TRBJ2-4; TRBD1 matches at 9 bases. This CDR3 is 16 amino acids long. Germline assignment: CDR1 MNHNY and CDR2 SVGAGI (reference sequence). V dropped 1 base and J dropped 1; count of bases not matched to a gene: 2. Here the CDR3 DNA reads TGTGCCAGCAGTTACTACGGGACAGGGGCCAAAAACATTCAGTACTTC. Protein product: CASSYYGTGAKNIQYF.

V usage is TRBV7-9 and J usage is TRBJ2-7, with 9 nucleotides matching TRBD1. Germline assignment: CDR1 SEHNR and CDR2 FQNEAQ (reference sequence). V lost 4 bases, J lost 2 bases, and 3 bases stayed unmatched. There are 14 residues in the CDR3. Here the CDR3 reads CASSSRDRAYEQYF. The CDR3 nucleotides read TGTGCCAGCAGCTCCCGGGACAGGGCCTACGAGCAGTACTTC.

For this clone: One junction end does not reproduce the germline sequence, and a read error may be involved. The CDR3 nucleotides are TGTGCTAGCAGCTTAGGGAGCGGCGGTAGCGGGGGCACAGATACGCAGTATTTT. Encoded protein: CASSLGSGGSGGTDTQYF. This chain links TRBV7-7 with TRBJ2-3, with 8 bases that match TRBD2. Per the germline V gene, CDR1 is SSHAT and CDR2 is FNYEAQ (reference sequence). There are 18 residues in the CDR3.

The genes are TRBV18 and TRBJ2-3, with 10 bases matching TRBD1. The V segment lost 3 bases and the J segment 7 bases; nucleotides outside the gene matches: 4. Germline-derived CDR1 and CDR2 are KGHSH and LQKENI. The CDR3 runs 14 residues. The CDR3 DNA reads TGTGCCAGCTCACCGGGACAGGGGTTGAATACGCAGTATTTT. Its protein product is CASSPGQGLNTQYF.

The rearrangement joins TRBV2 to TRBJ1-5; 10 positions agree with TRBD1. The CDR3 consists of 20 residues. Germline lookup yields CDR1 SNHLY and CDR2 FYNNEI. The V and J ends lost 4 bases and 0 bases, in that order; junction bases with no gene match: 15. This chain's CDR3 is CASSAWGPTGGDYSNQPQHF. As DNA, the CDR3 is TGTGCCAGCAGTGCTTGGGGGCCGACAGGGGGCGATTATAGCAATCAGCCCCAGCATTTT. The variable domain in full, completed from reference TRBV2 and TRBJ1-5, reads EPEVTQTPSHQVTQMGQEVILRCVPISNHLYFYWYRQILGQKVEFLVSFYNNEISEKSEIFDDQFSVERPDGSNFTLKIRSTKLEDSAMYFCASSAWGPTGGDYSNQPQHFGDGTRLSIL.

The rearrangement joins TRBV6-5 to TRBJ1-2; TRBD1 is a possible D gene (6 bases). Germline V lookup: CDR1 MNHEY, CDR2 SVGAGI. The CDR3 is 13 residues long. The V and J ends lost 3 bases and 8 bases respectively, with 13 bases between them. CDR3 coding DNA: TGTGCCAGCAGTTATCTACCAGGGGACGGCTACACCTTC. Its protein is CASSYLPGDGYTF.